These T cell receptor beta chains were read from a single sample in a study of PD-1 blockade in classical Hodgkin lymphoma. Using immunoSEQ multiplex PCR, the repertoire was profiled, and TCRdb retains in-frame clones only, with some absent. The sample holds 20,000 to 30,000 clones, 60% to 85% seen once. The sequences come from peripheral blood mononuclear cells (PBMCs), collected before the second cycle of nivolumab. Source of these receptors: a human donor with classical Hodgkin lymphoma. Each CDR3 is given with its conserved first and last residue. Clone size is stated in some rows and not others, as once, few, many or a class when expanded.

size: .; V: TRBV10-2; CDR3: CASSEADRSYEQYF
size: once; V: TRBV28; CDR3: CASNSGTGGSYEQYF
size: .; V: TRBV11-2; CDR3: CASSRGAGATYEQYF
size: .; V: TRBV7-8; CDR3: CASSLGSGATYNEQFF
size: .; V: TRBV28; CDR3: CASSFGGRVQETQYF
size: .; V: TRBV5-6; CDR3: CASSSTGQLRPYEQYF
size: .; V: TRBV10-3; CDR3: CAIRRDGSSGNTIYF
size: .; V: TRBV6-5; CDR3: CASSYGSGYTF
size: .; V: TRBV7-2; CDR3: CASRSHQPGQFTDTQYF
size: .; V: TRBV4-2; CDR3: CASSQEEPGTSGRGNTGELFF
size: .; V: TRBV28; CDR3: CASQNRGLNEQYF
size: .; V: TRBV10-3; CDR3: CAISETSGWRGSTDTQYF
size: few; V: TRBV11-2; CDR3: CASSFRKLYEQYF
size: few; V: TRBV5-1; CDR3: CASSLDASGYTF
size: .; V: TRBV19; CDR3: CASTRGTVTGNTIYF
size: few; V: TRBV7-6; CDR3: CASSSLSGANEKLFF
size: .; V: TRBV10-3; CDR3: CAIRERGALTAHNEQFF
size: .; V: TRBV7-9; CDR3: CASSKTRGAGGNTIYF
size: .; V: TRBV19; CDR3: CASRSMGGYSNQPQHF
size: .; V: TRBV30; CDR3: CACDQGWATEAFF
size: .; V: TRBV10-2; CDR3: CASRTGDGDTQYF
size: .; V: TRBV10-2; CDR3: CASNQIAGTHNEQFF
size: .; V: TRBV5-6; CDR3: CASSLWGLINEQFF
size: .; V: TRBV14; CDR3: CASSQRGGGNEQYF
size: .; V: TRBV7-3; CDR3: CASSLTALTGRYEQYF
size: .; V: TRBV5-4; CDR3: CASSPDGRQYGYTF
size: .; V: TRBV7-3; CDR3: CASSPGGGGNTGELFF
size: once; V: TRBV9; CDR3: CASSAGTAYYGYTF
size: .; V: TRBV14; CDR3: CASSQDDWYANEQYF
size: .; V: TRBV30; CDR3: CAWRDPADEQYF
size: .; V: TRBV27; CDR3: CASSRTSVYNEQFF
size: .; V: TRBV19; CDR3: CASSIGRVQETQYF
size: .; V: TRBV6-5; CDR3: CASSYRANLNTEAFF
size: .; V: TRBV2; CDR3: CASSGVSGGENTDTQYF
size: .; V: TRBV5-1; CDR3: CASSIGVGSEKLFF
size: .; V: TRBV6-1; CDR3: CASFPGGDTYEQYF
size: .; V: TRBV5-1; CDR3: CASSRTGGGTDTQYF
size: once; V: TRBV19; CDR3: CASSFRVWIQSSGNTIYF
size: few; V: TRBV5-8; CDR3: CASSQLRDRGRYEQYF
size: .; V: TRBV11-3; CDR3: CASSLDSQGGYGYTF
size: .; V: TRBV6-1; CDR3: CASSRTGMYEQYF
size: .; V: TRBV7-9; CDR3: CASSPPPRLAIYNEQFF
size: few; V: TRBV27; CDR3: CASSHRMAGAYNEQFF
size: .; V: TRBV4-2; CDR3: CASSQGNEKLFF
size: .; V: TRBV7-2; CDR3: CASSTGFRELFF
size: .; V: TRBV6-5; CDR3: CAISGTYPGTQYF
size: .; V: TRBV5-8; CDR3: CASTWGDQETQYF